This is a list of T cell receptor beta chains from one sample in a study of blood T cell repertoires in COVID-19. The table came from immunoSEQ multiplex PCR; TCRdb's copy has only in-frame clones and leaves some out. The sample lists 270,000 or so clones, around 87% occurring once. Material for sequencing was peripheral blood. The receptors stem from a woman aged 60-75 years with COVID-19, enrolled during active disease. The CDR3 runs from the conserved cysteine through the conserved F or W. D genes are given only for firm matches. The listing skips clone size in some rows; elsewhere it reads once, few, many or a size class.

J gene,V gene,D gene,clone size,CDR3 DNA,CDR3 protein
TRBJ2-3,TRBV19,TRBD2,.,TGTGCCAGTCCCCCAACTAGCGGGGGGACCACTAGCACAGATACGCAGTATTTT,CASPPTSGGTTSTDTQYF
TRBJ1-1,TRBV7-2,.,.,TGTGCCAGCAGCCGTAGTGGGGGGGTCACTGAAGCTTTCTTT,CASSRSGGVTEAFF
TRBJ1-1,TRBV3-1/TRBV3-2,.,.,TGTGCCAGCAATGGACCCCGGGGTTACGGGAACACTGAAGCTTTCTTT,CASNGPRGYGNTEAFF
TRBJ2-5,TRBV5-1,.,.,TGCGCCAGCAGCTTAAACTACCGAGAGACCCAGTACTTC,CASSLNYRETQYF
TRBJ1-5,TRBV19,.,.,TGTGCCAGTAGTATTTCGCACAGGTCAGGGCAGCCCCAGCATTTT,CASSISHRSGQPQHF
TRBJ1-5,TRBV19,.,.,TGTGCCAGTAGGCCCCTCCCGGGATTAACGGGCAATCAGCCCCAGCATTTT,CASRPLPGLTGNQPQHF
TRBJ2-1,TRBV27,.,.,TGTGCCAGCAGTTCCACTAGCACTGAGCAGTTCTTC,CASSSTSTEQFF
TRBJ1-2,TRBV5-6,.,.,TGTGCCAGCAGCTTGGAACAGGGCAACTATGGCTACACCTTC,CASSLEQGNYGYTF
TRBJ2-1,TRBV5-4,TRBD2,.,TGTGCCAGCAGCTTGGCCATTAGCGGGGGGCCTAAGCAGTTCTTC,CASSLAISGGPKQFF
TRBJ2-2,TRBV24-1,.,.,TGTGCCACCCAATTGAGGGATACCGGGGAGCTGTTTTTT,CATQLRDTGELFF
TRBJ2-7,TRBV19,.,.,TGTGCCAGTAGTATTACTATCGGACTTTCCTACGAGCAGTACTTC,CASSITIGLSYEQYF
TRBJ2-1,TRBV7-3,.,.,TGTGCCAGCAGCTCGAACTTAGCGAATTCCTACAATGAGCAGTTCTTC,CASSSNLANSYNEQFF
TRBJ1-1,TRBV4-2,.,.,TGTGCCAGCAGCCAAGAGCCCCGGCAGGCCACTGAAGCTTTCTTT,CASSQEPRQATEAFF
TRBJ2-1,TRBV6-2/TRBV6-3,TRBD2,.,TGTGCCAGCAGTCGCGGGGGGTACTCCTACAATGAGCAGTTCTTC,CASSRGGYSYNEQFF
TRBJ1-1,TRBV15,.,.,TGTGCCACCAGCAGTAGAACAGGGAACACTGAAGCTTTCTTT,CATSSRTGNTEAFF
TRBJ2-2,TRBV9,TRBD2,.,TGTGCCAGCAGCGCCCCCTCGAGCGGGGGACTGACCGGGGAGCTGTTTTTT,CASSAPSSGGLTGELFF
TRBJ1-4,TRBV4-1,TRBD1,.,TGCGCCAGCAGCCAAGCCCAGCGGGACAGGGAACCTTTTAATGAAAAACTGTTTTTT,CASSQAQRDREPFNEKLFF
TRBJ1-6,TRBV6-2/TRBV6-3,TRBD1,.,TGTGCCAGCAGTTACGGTGTACCTACGGGACAGGGTATCCCCCTCCACTTT,CASSYGVPTGQGIPLHF
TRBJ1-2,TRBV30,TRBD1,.,TGTGCCTGGCGAGGGACAGGGGATGGCTACACCTTC,CAWRGTGDGYTF
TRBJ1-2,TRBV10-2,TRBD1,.,TGCGCCAGCCGCCCGGGACAGGGTAATCCCTATGGCTACACCTTC,CASRPGQGNPYGYTF
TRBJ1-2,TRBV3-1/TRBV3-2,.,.,TGTGCCAGCAGCTTCGACTCATCCTATGGCTACACCTTC,CASSFDSSYGYTF
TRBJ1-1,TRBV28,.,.,TGTGCCAGCACCCTAGCGGGGGGGATGAACACTGAAGCTTTCTTT,CASTLAGGMNTEAFF
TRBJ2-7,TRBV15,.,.,TGTGCCACCAGCAGTGCGGGAATCTACGAGCAGTACTTC,CATSSAGIYEQYF
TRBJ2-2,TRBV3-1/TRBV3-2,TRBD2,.,TGTGCCAGCAGCCCGCGGGGGGGCCTATCCGGGGAGCTGTTTTTT,CASSPRGGLSGELFF
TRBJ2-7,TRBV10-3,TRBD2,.,TGTGCCATCAGTGAGTCGGGGGGGTGGGAGCAGTACTTC,CAISESGGWEQYF
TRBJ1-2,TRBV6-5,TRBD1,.,TGTGCCAGCAGCAGGGACAGTTTCAGCACCTATGGCTACACCTTC,CASSRDSFSTYGYTF
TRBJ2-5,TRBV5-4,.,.,TGTGCCAGCGAAAGAGAGGTTGGAGGGCAAGAGACCCAGTACTTC,CASEREVGGQETQYF
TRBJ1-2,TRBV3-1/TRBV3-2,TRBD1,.,TGTGCCAGCAGCCCGCCCGGGACAGGGGGCTATGGCTACACCTTC,CASSPPGTGGYGYTF
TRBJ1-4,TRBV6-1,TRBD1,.,TGTGCCAGCAGTGAAGCCCAAGCCTACAGGGGAAGAAGGGAAAAACTGTTTTTT,CASSEAQAYRGRREKLFF
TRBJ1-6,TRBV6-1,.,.,TGTGCCAGCAGTGAGGCAGATAATTCACCCCTCCACTTT,CASSEADNSPLHF
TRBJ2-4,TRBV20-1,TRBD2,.,TGCAGTGCTAGTACTAGCGGGGCCGACATTCAGTACTTC,CSASTSGADIQYF
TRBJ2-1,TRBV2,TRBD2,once,TGTGCCAGCAAGGATGGGACTAGCGGGGGGCGAGGGATCTTC,CASKDGTSGGRGIF
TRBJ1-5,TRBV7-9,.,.,TGTGCCAGCAGCGAAGGGAGCCAGCCCCAGCATTTT,CASSEGSQPQHF
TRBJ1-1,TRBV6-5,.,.,TGTGCCAGCAGTTACGCCAGGGGAGTGTCTGAAGCTTTCTTT,CASSYARGVSEAFF
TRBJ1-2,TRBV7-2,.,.,TGTGCCAGCAGCAAAGAAGGGACACACGTCTATGGCTACACCTTC,CASSKEGTHVYGYTF
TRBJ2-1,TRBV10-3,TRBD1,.,TGTGCCATCAGTGAGTCGAGGGCAGGGGGCAATGAGCAGTTCTTC,CAISESRAGGNEQFF
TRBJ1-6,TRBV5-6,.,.,TGTGCCAGCAGCTTGGATCCCTTGCGAGGTTCACCCCTCCACTTT,CASSLDPLRGSPLHF
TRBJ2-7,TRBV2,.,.,TGTGCCAGCAGGGCATCTTTGACAGTCCCAGAGCAGTACTTC,CASRASLTVPEQYF
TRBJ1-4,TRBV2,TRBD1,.,TGTGCCAGCAGTCTGGGACAGTTAAATGAAAAACTGTTTTTT,CASSLGQLNEKLFF
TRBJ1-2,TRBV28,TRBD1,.,TGTGCCAGCAGATCAACATTGGGACAGGGGTTACCTTCTAACTATGGCTACACCTTC,CASRSTLGQGLPSNYGYTF
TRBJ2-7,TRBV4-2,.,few,TGTGCCAGCAGCCAAACAGGAAACTCCTACGAGCAGTACTTC,CASSQTGNSYEQYF
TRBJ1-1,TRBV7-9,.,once,TGTGCCAGCAGCCCGACAGTTAGGGGCACTGAAGCTTTCTTT,CASSPTVRGTEAFF
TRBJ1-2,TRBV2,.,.,TGTGCCAGCACGGGGGGGAAAGGATATGGCTACACCTTC,CASTGGKGYGYTF
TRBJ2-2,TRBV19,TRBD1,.,TGTGCCAGCACGGGACAGGGTTACACCGGGGAGCTGTTTTTT,CASTGQGYTGELFF
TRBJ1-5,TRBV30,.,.,TGTGCCTGGAGTAGGGGTCAGCCCCAGCATTTT,CAWSRGQPQHF
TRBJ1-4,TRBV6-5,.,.,TGTGCCAGCAGTTACTCTCGGCAAGGGGATGAAAAACTGTTTTTT,CASSYSRQGDEKLFF
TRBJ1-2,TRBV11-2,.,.,TGTGCCAGCAGCTTAGATTCTGGCGGCTCTGGCTACACCTTC,CASSLDSGGSGYTF
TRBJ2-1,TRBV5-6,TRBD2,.,TGTGCCAGCAGCTTGGTGTCCAGAGCGGGGGGCTTCAATGAGCAGTTCTTC,CASSLVSRAGGFNEQFF
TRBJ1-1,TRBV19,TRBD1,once,TGTGCCAGCAGTAACAGGGGGCGCCGAGGGGACACTGAAGCTTTCTTT,CASSNRGRRGDTEAFF
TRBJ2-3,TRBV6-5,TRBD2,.,TGTGCCAGCAGTTATGAGCTAGCGGCGAGCACAGATACGCAGTATTTT,CASSYELAASTDTQYF